This is a list of T cell receptor beta chains from one sample in a study of blood T cells in healthy people across ages. One entry per CDR3 protein, called by TCRdb with MiXCR from the 5' RACE reads. There are approximately 940,000 distinct CDR3 sequences in the sample; under 50% occur only once, and 10% to 15% lies in the top ten. Specimen: blood. All receptors come from a young man in good health. The CDR3 runs from the conserved cysteine through the conserved F or W. Each record gives: J gene, clone size, V gene, D gene, CDR3 DNA, CDR3 protein. A D gene is named only where the DNA matches it firmly. Not all rows give a size; the values are once, few, many and, for expanded clones, a class.

J gene: TRBJ2-5
clone size: -
V gene: TRBV4-1
D gene: -
CDR3 DNA: TGCGCCAGCAGCCAAGAAGGGTCATCCCGCCAAGAGACCCAGTACTTC
CDR3 protein: CASSQEGSSRQETQYF

J gene: TRBJ2-5
clone size: -
V gene: TRBV20-1
D gene: TRBD1
CDR3 DNA: TGCAGTGCTGAGAAGACAGGGGAAGAGACCCAGTACTTC
CDR3 protein: CSAEKTGEETQYF

J gene: TRBJ1-2
clone size: -
V gene: TRBV30
D gene: -
CDR3 DNA: TGTGCCTGGAGCCCTGGACATGTCTACACCTTC
CDR3 protein: CAWSPGHVYTF

J gene: TRBJ2-7
clone size: -
V gene: TRBV4-1
D gene: -
CDR3 DNA: TGCGCCAGCAGCCATGTGGACGGTCGGGGGTCCTACGAGCAGTACTTC
CDR3 protein: CASSHVDGRGSYEQYF

J gene: TRBJ1-5
clone size: -
V gene: TRBV27
D gene: -
CDR3 DNA: TGTGCCAGCAGTTTAGAGAACAATCAGCCCCAGCATTTT
CDR3 protein: CASSLENNQPQHF

J gene: TRBJ2-5
clone size: -
V gene: TRBV6-5
D gene: TRBD1
CDR3 DNA: TGTGCCAGCAGTACGACGGACAGGGTTGAGACCCAGTACTTC
CDR3 protein: CASSTTDRVETQYF

J gene: TRBJ2-2
clone size: many
V gene: TRBV28
D gene: TRBD1
CDR3 DNA: TGTGCCAGCAGCCTAGGACAGGGAAGGAACGGGGAGCTGTTTTTT
CDR3 protein: CASSLGQGRNGELFF

J gene: TRBJ2-1
clone size: -
V gene: TRBV30
D gene: -
CDR3 DNA: TGTGCCTGGAGTGTTGTCCACAATGAGCAGTTCTTC
CDR3 protein: CAWSVVHNEQFF

J gene: TRBJ1-2
clone size: -
V gene: TRBV5-1
D gene: TRBD1
CDR3 DNA: TGCGCCAGCAGCGGGGACAGGGGGCAAGGCTACACCTTC
CDR3 protein: CASSGDRGQGYTF

J gene: TRBJ2-7
clone size: -
V gene: TRBV28
D gene: -
CDR3 DNA: TGTGCCAGCACCTCCTCTAAGCTACTATACCACGAGCAGTACTTC
CDR3 protein: CASTSSKLLYHEQYF

J gene: TRBJ2-7
clone size: -
V gene: TRBV25-1
D gene: -
CDR3 DNA: TGTGCCAGCGGACGACACTACGAGCAGTACTTC
CDR3 protein: CASGRHYEQYF

J gene: TRBJ2-7
clone size: -
V gene: TRBV3-1
D gene: TRBD2
CDR3 DNA: TGTGCCAGCAGCCAAGATGTCAGCGGGGGGCGACACTACGAGCAGTACTTC
CDR3 protein: CASSQDVSGGRHYEQYF

J gene: TRBJ2-3
clone size: few
V gene: TRBV4-1
D gene: -
CDR3 DNA: TGCGCCAGCAGCCCGTACAGGGCCGATACGCAGTATTTT
CDR3 protein: CASSPYRADTQYF

J gene: TRBJ2-5
clone size: -
V gene: TRBV28
D gene: -
CDR3 DNA: TGTGCCAGCAGTTTATTGGGCAGCGTAGAAGAGACCCAGTACTTC
CDR3 protein: CASSLLGSVEETQYF

J gene: TRBJ1-5
clone size: -
V gene: TRBV2
D gene: -
CDR3 DNA: TGTGCCAGCAGTGAAGGACAGTATAGCAATCAGCCCCAGCATTTT
CDR3 protein: CASSEGQYSNQPQHF

J gene: TRBJ2-5
clone size: few
V gene: TRBV7-2
D gene: -
CDR3 DNA: TGTGCCAGCAGCTTAAAAGGGGCCGGTGAGACCCAGTACTTC
CDR3 protein: CASSLKGAGETQYF

J gene: TRBJ2-1
clone size: -
V gene: TRBV28
D gene: TRBD1
CDR3 DNA: TGTGCCAGCAGTACCGGACAGGGTTACGTGAAGTTCTTC
CDR3 protein: CASSTGQGYVKFF

J gene: TRBJ1-5
clone size: many
V gene: TRBV4-1
D gene: -
CDR3 DNA: TGCGCCAGCAGCCGCGGGACGAGCGTCTTCAATCAGCCCCAGCATTTT
CDR3 protein: CASSRGTSVFNQPQHF

J gene: TRBJ1-2
clone size: few
V gene: TRBV2
D gene: -
CDR3 DNA: TGTGCCAGCAGTGAACAGGGGCATGGCTACACCTTC
CDR3 protein: CASSEQGHGYTF

J gene: TRBJ2-5
clone size: many
V gene: TRBV20-1
D gene: -
CDR3 DNA: TGCAGTGCTAGAGATCGCGAGACCCAGTACTTC
CDR3 protein: CSARDRETQYF

J gene: TRBJ2-5
clone size: -
V gene: TRBV6-6
D gene: -
CDR3 DNA: TGTGCCAACAGTTACGGGCGGGACCCAGAGACCCAGTACTTC
CDR3 protein: CANSYGRDPETQYF

J gene: TRBJ1-1
clone size: -
V gene: TRBV6-1
D gene: TRBD1
CDR3 DNA: TGTGCCAGCACCAGGACAGGCAGCAAGACCAAGAACACTGAAGCTTTCTTT
CDR3 protein: CASTRTGSKTKNTEAFF

J gene: TRBJ1-6
clone size: -
V gene: TRBV7-2
D gene: -
CDR3 DNA: TGTGCCAGCGGCCAAGATCGGTATTCACCCCTCCACTTT
CDR3 protein: CASGQDRYSPLHF

J gene: TRBJ2-2
clone size: few
V gene: TRBV11-3
D gene: -
CDR3 DNA: TGTGCCAGCAGCTTAACGGGGGGCCGGGATACCGGGGAGCTGTTTTTT
CDR3 protein: CASSLTGGRDTGELFF

J gene: TRBJ2-7
clone size: few
V gene: TRBV5-1
D gene: -
CDR3 DNA: TGCGCCAGCAGTTACGGACAGTCCCCTCCGGAGCAGTACTTC
CDR3 protein: CASSYGQSPPEQYF